The present T cell receptor (beta chain) was sequenced within a study of cytomegalovirus exposure and HLA in healthy donors. General study findings and limits: V- and J-gene trimming of TCR beta was linked (in a later analysis) to a missense DCLRE1C variant. Sequencing artifact likely explains a cluster of highly shared sequence variants. As a later analysis revealed, most CMV-associated TCR beta chains appeared HLA-restricted. In a later analysis, DRB1 alleles had the most associated TCRs; HLA-C alleles the fewest.

Worth noting for this clone: The antigen is undetermined.

The PCR ran on 60 Vbeta and 13 Jbeta primers. This table comes from immunoSEQ multiplex PCR, and its TCRdb copy is limited to in-frame clones, with some not included. The sample holds tens of thousands of clones, 60% to 65% seen once. The receptor was isolated from a human donor in good health. Source material: PBMCs.

In DNA form, the CDR3 reads TGTGCCAGCAGAATACGACAGGGGAGTTCACCCCTCCACTTT. Protein product: CASRIRQGSSPLHF. The rearrangement uses TRBV6-5 and TRBJ1-6; 8 positions agree with TRBD1. The CDR3 extends over 14 amino acids. The germline gives CDR1 MNHEY, CDR2 SVGAGI. Trimming removed 6 bases from V and 9 bases from J; junction bases left unmatched: 7.